The source of this T cell receptor beta chain is a study of metastatic and nonmetastatic thyroid tumors. Authors' analysis steps: A classifier of distant metastasis in papillary thyroid cancer was built from CDR3 differences (across clinicopathological groups). TCRdb reanalyzed the PCR reads with MiXCR. TCRdb's processing, not the authors', yielded these V and J calls. Among roughly 16,000 clones listed, 15% to 18% were seen once. As to this clone: Relative to the germline gene, one junction end is altered; a read error may explain this.

No patient had received any treatment before thyroid surgery. Germline lookup yields CDR1 ENHRY and CDR2 SYGVKD. This CDR3 comprises 15 residues. The sequenced sample consisted of blood. This rearrangement joins TRBV10-3 to TRBJ2-3; D gene ambiguous. This TCR was recovered from a female donor with papillary thyroid cancer or a benign thyroid nodule (not recorded which). Some clones in this sample may be carry-over from other donors' samples. The chain's CDR3 is CAISESASRTDTLYF. Written as DNA, the CDR3 is TGTGCCATCAGTGAGTCCGCCAGCCGCACAGATACGCTGTATTTT.